Sequencing of this TCR beta chain was carried out in a study of cytotoxic CD8 clonotypes in ibrutinib-treated CLL. With V trimmed by 5 bases and J by 8 bases, 7 bases remained unmatched. In germline, CDR1 is ENHRY, CDR2 SYGVKD. This CDR3 has 15 residues. TCRdb's table, derived via immunoSEQ multiplex PCR, lists solely in-frame clones and lacks some. The profile shows more than 110,000 clones, 76% of them singletons. The V and J genes are TRBV10-3 and TRBJ1-4; 11 bases are a match to TRBD1. The receptor was isolated from a human donor with chronic lymphocytic leukemia. Material: PBMCs, obtained after 24 months of ibrutinib treatment. CDR3 in amino acids: CAISSPGQGEEKLFF. CDR3 bases: TGTGCCATCAGTTCCCCGGGACAGGGGGAGGAAAAACTGTTTTTT.